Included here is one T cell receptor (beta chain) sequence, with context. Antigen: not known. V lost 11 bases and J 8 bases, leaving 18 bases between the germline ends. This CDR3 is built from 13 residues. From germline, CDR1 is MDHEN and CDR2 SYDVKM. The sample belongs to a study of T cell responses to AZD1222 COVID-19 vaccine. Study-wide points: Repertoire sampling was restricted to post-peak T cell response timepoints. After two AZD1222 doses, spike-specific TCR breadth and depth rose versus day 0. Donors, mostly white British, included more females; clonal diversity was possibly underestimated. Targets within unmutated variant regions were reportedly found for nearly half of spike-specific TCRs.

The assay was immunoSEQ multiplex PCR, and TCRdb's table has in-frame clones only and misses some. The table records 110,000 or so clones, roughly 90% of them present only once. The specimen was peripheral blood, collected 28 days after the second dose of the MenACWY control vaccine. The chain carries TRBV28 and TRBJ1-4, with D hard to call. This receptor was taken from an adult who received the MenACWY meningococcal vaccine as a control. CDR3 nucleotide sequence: TGTGCCGCCTCTTTTGGGGTGAGGGAAAAACTGTTTTTT. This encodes CAASFGVREKLFF.